The rows below give T cell receptor beta chains drawn from one sample of a study of blood T cell repertoires in COVID-19. Repertoires were generated with immunoSEQ multiplex PCR, while TCRdb's copy carries only in-frame clones and drops some. The sample lists 450,000 to 500,000 clones; 75% to 90% were seen once. Specimen: peripheral blood. The source is a human donor in a cohort sampled during active COVID-19. The CDR3 runs from the conserved cysteine through the conserved F or W. D genes are given only for firm matches. The listing skips clone size in some rows; elsewhere it reads once, few, many or a size class.

clone_size	v_call	j_call	d_call	cdr3_aa	cdr3_nt
-	TRBV21-1	TRBJ2-1	-	CASSKGAARSYNEQFF	TGTGCCAGCAGCAAAGGAGCGGCGCGCTCCTACAATGAGCAGTTCTTC
-	TRBV3-1/TRBV3-2	TRBJ1-5	-	CASSPGVGQPQHF	TGTGCCAGCAGCCCGGGGGTGGGTCAGCCCCAGCATTTT
-	TRBV30	TRBJ1-1	-	CAWSVPGQLAFF	TGTGCCTGGAGTGTACCGGGTCAGCTAGCTTTCTTT
-	TRBV4-2	TRBJ1-5	-	CASSQVSQDQPQHF	TGTGCCAGCAGCCAAGTTTCGCAGGATCAGCCCCAGCATTTT
-	TRBV9	TRBJ1-4	TRBD1	CASSANTGQGTEKLFF	TGTGCCAGCAGCGCAAATACGGGACAGGGGACTGAAAAACTGTTTTTT
-	TRBV27	TRBJ2-5	TRBD2	CASSRWLAGGRGETQYF	TGTGCCAGCAGTAGATGGCTAGCGGGAGGGAGAGGGGAGACCCAGTACTTC
-	TRBV28	TRBJ2-7	-	CASRYTGLQGSYEQYF	TGTGCCAGCAGGTATACCGGGCTACAGGGTTCCTACGAGCAGTACTTC
-	TRBV11-2	TRBJ1-1	TRBD1	CASSLGQGAYEAFF	TGTGCCAGCAGCCTAGGACAGGGGGCATACGAAGCTTTCTTT
-	TRBV30	TRBJ1-2	-	CAWSDRDTEGYTF	TGTGCCTGGAGTGACAGGGATACAGAGGGCTACACCTTC
-	TRBV5-1	TRBJ2-1	TRBD1	CASSLGDRDRNEQFF	TGCGCCAGCAGCTTGGGGGACAGGGACCGCAATGAGCAGTTCTTC
-	TRBV6-1	TRBJ1-1	-	CASSEEGWRWGEAFF	TGTGCCAGCAGTGAAGAGGGGTGGCGTTGGGGTGAAGCTTTCTTT
-	TRBV12-3/TRBV12-4	TRBJ1-1	TRBD1	CASKLQGTAEAFF	TGTGCCAGCAAGCTACAGGGGACCGCTGAAGCTTTCTTT
-	TRBV7-3	TRBJ2-5	TRBD2	CASSLIPPTSGRETQYF	TGTGCCAGCAGCTTAATCCCCCCCACTAGCGGGAGGGAGACCCAGTACTTC
-	TRBV11-1	TRBJ2-1	-	CASSLIGQKYNEQFF	TGTGCCAGCAGCTTAATAGGACAGAAATACAATGAGCAGTTCTTC
-	TRBV5-6	TRBJ2-5	-	CASFRADQETQYF	TGTGCCAGCTTCAGGGCAGACCAAGAGACCCAGTACTTC
-	TRBV6-5	TRBJ2-1	TRBD2	CASSNPGLADNEQFF	TGTGCCAGCAGTAACCCAGGACTAGCGGACAATGAGCAGTTCTTC
few	TRBV20-1	TRBJ2-7	TRBD2	CSASGTNSYEQYF	TGCAGTGCTAGTGGGACTAACTCCTACGAGCAGTACTTC
-	TRBV19	TRBJ2-3	TRBD2	CASSTFLTSGGSTDTQYF	TGTGCCAGTAGTACCTTCCTCACAAGCGGGGGGAGCACAGATACGCAGTATTTT
-	TRBV5-5	TRBJ2-7	-	CASSLTSSLGSYEQYF	TGTGCCAGCAGCTTGACCTCGAGCCTCGGCTCCTACGAGCAGTACTTC
-	TRBV5-1	TRBJ2-1	TRBD2	CASSFAGLAVNEQFF	TGCGCCAGCAGCTTTGCGGGACTAGCGGTAAATGAGCAGTTCTTC
-	TRBV5-1	TRBJ1-2	-	CARRRGDYGYTF	TGCGCCAGACGACGGGGGGACTATGGCTACACCTTC
-	TRBV19	TRBJ1-1	-	CASRPQGNTEAFF	TGTGCCAGTAGACCCCAGGGGAACACTGAAGCTTTCTTT
-	TRBV21-1	TRBJ1-3	-	CASSPRTGPGNTIYF	TGTGCCAGCAGCCCACGCACTGGGCCTGGAAACACCATATATTTT